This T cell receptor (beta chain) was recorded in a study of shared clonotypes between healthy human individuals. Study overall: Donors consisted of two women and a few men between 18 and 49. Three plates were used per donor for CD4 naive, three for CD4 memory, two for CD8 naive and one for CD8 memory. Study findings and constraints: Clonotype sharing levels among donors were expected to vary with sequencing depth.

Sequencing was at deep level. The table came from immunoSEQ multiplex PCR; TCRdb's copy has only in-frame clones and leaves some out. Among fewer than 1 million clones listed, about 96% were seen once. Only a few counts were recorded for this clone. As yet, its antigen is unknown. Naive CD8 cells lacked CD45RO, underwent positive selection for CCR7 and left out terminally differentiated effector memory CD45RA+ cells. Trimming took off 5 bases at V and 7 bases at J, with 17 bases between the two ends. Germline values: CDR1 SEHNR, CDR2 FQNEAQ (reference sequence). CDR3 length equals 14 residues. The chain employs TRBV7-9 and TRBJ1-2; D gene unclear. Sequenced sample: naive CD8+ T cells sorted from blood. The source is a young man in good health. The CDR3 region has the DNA TGTGCCAGCAGCCTGTCATCGGGCTCCCTTGGCTACACCTTC. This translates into CASSLSSGSLGYTF.